Presented here are 30 T cell receptor beta chains from one specimen sequenced in a study of blood T cell repertoires in COVID-19. Sequencing used immunoSEQ multiplex PCR; TCRdb keeps in-frame clones, though not all of them. This table holds some 140,000 clones, around 83% found once. Input material: peripheral blood. Receptor source: a woman in her fifties or sixties with COVID-19, enrolled during active disease.

To note about this clone: The same CDR3 is also encoded by other DNA sequences in this sample. The genes are TRBV9 and TRBJ1-1; D remains ambiguous. V lost 0 bases to trimming and J lost 4 bases, with 10 bases between them. The CDR3 runs to 14 residues. Germline V lookup: CDR1 SGDLS, CDR2 YYNGEE. The DNA for the CDR3 is TGTGCCAGCAGCGTAGTAAGTGGGAGCACTGAAGCTTTCTTT. This gives the protein CASSVVSGSTEAFF. The whole variable domain, filled in from reference TRBV9 and TRBJ1-1, reads DSGVTQTPKHLITATGQRVTLRCSPRSGDLSVYWYQQSLDQGLQFLIQYYNGEERAKGNILERFSAQQFPDLHSELNLSSLELGDSALYFCASSVVSGSTEAFFGQGTRLTVV.

V usage is TRBV19 and J usage is TRBJ1-3; D might be TRBD1 (6 bases). Germline V gene lookup returns CDR1 LNHDA and CDR2 SQIVND (reference sequence). V was clipped by 3 bases and J by 3 bases, with 12 bases between them. CDR3 size: 15 residues. As DNA, the CDR3 is TGTGCCAGTAGTATGGGGGCCCGTCTTGGAAACACCATATATTTT. It codes for CASSMGARLGNTIYF.

The chain recombines TRBV30 with TRBJ2-3; D perhaps matches TRBD1 (6 bases). V was pared by 3 bases and J by 4 bases, with 14 bases between. From germline, CDR1 is GTSNPN and CDR2 SVGIG (reference sequence). The CDR3 consists of 14 residues. The CDR3, as DNA: TGTGCCTGGAGGGGGGACATACGGGCAGATACGCAGTATTTT. Protein: CAWRGDIRADTQYF.

CDR3 coding DNA: TGTGCCAGCAGCCTAAACGGGGGTACTGAAGCTTTCTTT. It encodes CASSLNGGTEAFF. The gene calls are TRBV7-3 and TRBJ1-1; a weak D match, TRBD1 (5 bases). This CDR3 has 13 amino acids. Germline V gene data show CDR1 as SGHTA and CDR2 as FQGTGA. Trimming pared 5 bases from V and 5 bases from J, leaving 12 bases between.

This chain uses TRBV7-9 with TRBJ1-2; 8 bases fit TRBD1. V shed 3 bases and J 4 bases; nucleotides not matched to a gene: 4. This CDR3 region has 14 residues. Germline V gene lookup returns CDR1 SEHNR and CDR2 FQNEAQ (reference sequence). This CDR3 reads CASSFPGGGYGYTF. As DNA, the CDR3 is TGTGCCAGCAGCTTCCCAGGGGGCGGCTATGGCTACACCTTC.

This clone occurred a few times. The J gene is TRBJ2-1, the V gene TRBV5-1, with a tentative D call TRBD2 (6 bases). Trimming stripped 1 base from V and 10 bases from J, with 15 bases between. CDR1 and CDR2 (germline): SGHRS, YFSETQ. This CDR3 comprises 14 residues. CDR3 bases: TGCGCCAGCAGCTTGTCCCTAGCGTCCGAAGAGCAGTTCTTC. It encodes CASSLSLASEEQFF.

The CDR3 protein is CASSRFRLAPYNEQFF. As DNA, the CDR3 is TGTGCCAGCAGCCGCTTTAGACTAGCTCCCTACAATGAGCAGTTCTTC. The chain is built from TRBV14 and TRBJ2-1, with TRBD2 identical over 7 bases. There are 16 residues in the CDR3. Looked up from germline, CDR1 is SGHDN and CDR2 is FVKESK. With V trimmed by 4 bases and J by 2 bases, 8 bases remained unmatched.

CDR3 DNA sequence: TGTGCCAGCAAACAGGGCGACTATGGCTACACCTTC. It yields the protein CASKQGDYGYTF. V is TRBV10-3 and J is TRBJ1-2; possible D gene TRBD1, 6 bases. The CDR3 covers 12 residues. Deletions cut 10 bases from V and 3 bases from J, with 12 bases between. Germline V gene data show CDR1 as ENHRY and CDR2 as SYGVKD.

This clone was detected a few times. The chain combines TRBV5-8 with TRBJ2-3, with 8 bases matching TRBD1. CDR1 is SGHTS and CDR2 is YDEGEE in the germline V gene. J gave up 3 bases and V 2 bases, and 5 bases lay outside the gene matches. The CDR3 totals 15 residues. This CDR3 reads CASSLPRQGTDTQYF. For the CDR3, the DNA is TGTGCCAGCAGCTTACCGAGACAGGGGACAGATACGCAGTATTTT.

This clone was picked up a small number of times. The chain uses TRBV10-1 and TRBJ2-7; perhaps TRBD2 as D (6 bases). The ends were cut back, 0 bases at V and 6 bases at J, with 18 bases in the middle. Germline lookup yields CDR1 WNHNN and CDR2 SYGVQD (reference sequence). The CDR3 contains 16 residues. The CDR3 DNA reads TGCGCCAGCAGTGAGTCGACCCCCGGGAGAAGCGGCGAGCAGTACTTC. This codes for CASSESTPGRSGEQYF.

V gene TRBV27 combines with J gene TRBJ2-1; D possibly corresponds to TRBD1 (5 bases). V was cut by 10 bases and J by 4 bases, with 17 bases left in between. The CDR3 runs 14 residues. Germline V lookup: CDR1 MNHEY, CDR2 SMNVEV (reference sequence). CDR3 region: CATSRAGNYNEQFF. Here the CDR3 DNA reads TGTGCCACCTCCAGGGCAGGGAATTACAATGAGCAGTTCTTC.

The chain couples TRBV19 to TRBJ1-1; a possible D gene is TRBD1 (5 bases). Germline V CDR1 and CDR2: LNHDA, SQIVND (reference sequence). The V and J ends lost 1 base and 1 base respectively, with 7 bases between them. The CDR3 consists of 14 residues. CDR3 residues: CASSIGRANTEAFF. The CDR3 DNA reads TGTGCCAGTAGTATAGGCAGGGCGAACACTGAAGCTTTCTTT.

Here the CDR3 reads CASSLTMNTEAFF. As DNA, the CDR3 is TGTGCCAGCTCACTTACTATGAACACTGAAGCTTTCTTT. The chain has TRBV18 and TRBJ1-1; D is unclear. Trimming cost V 4 bases and J 0 bases, with 6 bases left between them. This CDR3 is 13 amino acids long. In germline, CDR1 is KGHSH, CDR2 LQKENI. Variable domain in full (rest from reference TRBV18 and TRBJ1-1): NAGVMQNPRHLVRRRGQEARLRCSPMKGHSHVYWYRQLPEEGLKFMVYLQKENIIDESGMPKERFSAEFPKEGPSILRIQQVVRGDSAAYFCASSLTMNTEAFFGQGTRLTVV.

This rearrangement joins TRBV18 to TRBJ2-3, with a possible D match to TRBD2 (6 bases). V lost 3 bases and J lost 2, with 12 bases in between. The germline V gene has CDR1 KGHSH and CDR2 LQKENI. The CDR3 is 15 residues long. The CDR3: CASSPASAPTDTQYF. CDR3 in DNA: TGTGCCAGCTCACCCGCTAGCGCACCCACAGATACGCAGTATTTT.

The V and J genes are TRBV19 and TRBJ1-5; a possible D gene is TRBD1 (5 bases). V was shortened by 6 bases and J by 6 bases, with 18 bases between the two germline ends. The CDR3 runs 15 residues. Per the germline V gene, CDR1 is LNHDA and CDR2 is SQIVND (reference sequence). CDR3 coding DNA: TGTGCCAGTAGGCCCCTCGGGGGGGTAGGTCAGCCCCAGCATTTT. Its protein product is CASRPLGGVGQPQHF.

The CDR3 region is CASSSDPGGNQPQHF. The CDR3, as DNA: TGTGCCAGCAGTTCCGACCCCGGGGGTAATCAGCCCCAGCATTTT. The V and J genes are TRBV3-1 (or the pseudogene TRBV3-2) and TRBJ1-5, with D maybe TRBD1 (5 bases). The CDR3 has 15 residues. CDR1 and CDR2 (germline): LGHDT, YNNKEL (reference sequence). Trimming took off 6 bases at V and 4 bases at J, with 16 bases between the two ends.

The V call is TRBV19, the J call TRBJ1-1; D might be TRBD1 (6 bases). The CDR3 is made up of 14 amino acids. Trimming stripped 5 bases from V and 1 base from J, with 11 bases between. Looked up from germline, CDR1 is LNHDA and CDR2 is SQIVND (reference sequence). CDR3 residues: CASSRDTRNTEAFF. The CDR3 nucleotides are TGTGCCAGTAGTCGGGACACGAGGAACACTGAAGCTTTCTTT.

Regarding this clone: Mismatch with germline at one junction end may stem from a read error. The DNA of the CDR3 is TGTGCCAGCAGCCCCCTGAGTCTCTCCGACGAGCAGTACTTC. Its translation is CASSPLSLSDEQYF. The chain carries TRBV7-9 and TRBJ2-7; no definite D call. CDR1 and CDR2 (germline): SEHNR, FQNEAQ (reference sequence). CDR3 length equals 14 residues.

V usage is TRBV18 and J usage is TRBJ2-3, with 14 positions matching TRBD2. After removal of 3 bases from V and 4 bases from J, the junction contained 3 bases not matched to a gene. Germline V gives CDR1 KGHSH, CDR2 LQKENI. The CDR3 length is 16 residues. The DNA for the CDR3 is TGTGCCAGCTCACCCGGGACTAGCGGGAGTCCAGATACGCAGTATTTT. Protein sequence: CASSPGTSGSPDTQYF.

The J gene is TRBJ1-5, the V gene TRBV4-1, with a weak D call TRBD1 (6 bases). The CDR3 has 18 amino acids. Trimming took off 0 bases at V and 2 bases at J, with 17 bases between the two ends. Germline CDR1 and CDR2: MGHRA and YSYEKL. CDR3 protein: CASSQDLGAYEGNQPQHF. The CDR3 DNA sequence: TGCGCCAGCAGCCAAGATCTGGGGGCCTATGAAGGCAATCAGCCCCAGCATTTT.

This chain connects TRBV19 to TRBJ2-3; 11 bases map to TRBD2. Germline CDR1 LNHDA, CDR2 SQIVND (reference sequence). The CDR3 extends over 18 amino acids. Trimming took 3 bases from V and 0 from J; bases not matched to a gene: 8. In DNA, the CDR3 is TGTGCCAGTAGTATCGGGACTAGCGGAATTCTTAGCACAGATACGCAGTATTTT. This codes for CASSIGTSGILSTDTQYF.

The rearrangement uses TRBV21-1 and TRBJ1-1; the tabulated D call, TRBD1, remains unverified against the DNA. TRBV21-1 is marked as a pseudogene. This CDR3 has 13 amino acids. CDR3 sequence (DNA): TGTGCCAACCTAGGCGGACAGTGGACTGAAGCTTTCTTT. It codes for CANLGGQWTEAFF.

In its sample, this clone was seen once. The V gene is TRBV19, the J gene TRBJ2-1; D call uncertain. The germline gives CDR1 LNHDA, CDR2 SQIVND (reference sequence). The CDR3 extends over 14 amino acids. V was shortened by 3 bases and J by 10 bases, with 16 bases between the two germline ends. The CDR3: CASSMGQPANEQFF. CDR3 nucleotide sequence: TGTGCCAGTAGTATGGGCCAGCCGGCTAACGAGCAGTTCTTC.

V and J are TRBV4-2 and TRBJ1-2, with TRBD1 as a possible D gene (6 bases). The CDR3 is 14 amino acids. V lost 0 bases and J lost 7, with 12 bases in between. CDR1 and CDR2 (germline): LGHNA, YNFKEQ. DNA of the CDR3: TGTGCCAGCAGCCAAGAAGGGGGTTTAGGTGGCTACACCTTC. Translation: CASSQEGGLGGYTF.

V and J are TRBV24-1 and TRBJ1-2; 7 bases map to TRBD1. This CDR3 has 12 amino acids. The germline gives CDR1 KGHDR, CDR2 SFDVKD. V lost 7 bases, J lost 7 bases, and 5 bases stayed unmatched. The CDR3 coding sequence is TGTGCCACCAGCCGGGACAGCGGTGGCTACACCTTC. Amino acid sequence: CATSRDSGGYTF.

The rearrangement uses TRBV4-2 and TRBJ1-2, with a weak D call TRBD1 (6 bases). This CDR3 has 15 amino acids. Per the germline V gene, CDR1 is LGHNA and CDR2 is YNFKEQ. Trimming took off 0 bases at V and 5 bases at J, with 13 bases between the two ends. CDR3 sequence reads: CASSQDLGGPYGYTF. CDR3 bases: TGTGCCAGCAGCCAAGATCTAGGGGGTCCTTATGGCTACACCTTC.

J is TRBJ1-1 and V is TRBV18; D gene unclear. The CDR3 totals 13 residues. Trimming pared 7 bases from V and 0 bases from J, leaving 9 bases between. Germline lookup yields CDR1 KGHSH and CDR2 LQKENI. The CDR3 protein is CASLPAVNTEAFF. The CDR3 nucleotides are TGTGCCAGCTTACCCGCGGTGAACACTGAAGCTTTCTTT.

The chain couples TRBV19 to TRBJ2-7, with TRBD2 identical over 10 bases. Germline values: CDR1 LNHDA, CDR2 SQIVND (reference sequence). The CDR3 totals 14 residues. With 5 bases clipped from V and 7 bases from J, the junction kept 8 bases outside the gene matches. The DNA of the CDR3 is TGTGCCAGTAGTGGGCTAGCGGGAGACAGGGAGCAGTACTTC. It codes for CASSGLAGDREQYF.

J is TRBJ2-7 and V is TRBV5-1, with TRBD1 matching over 10 bases. Germline V gene lookup returns CDR1 SGHRS and CDR2 YFSETQ. The CDR3 has 16 residues. V shed 4 bases, J shed 6 bases, and the junction held 13 bases outside the gene matches. As DNA, the CDR3 is TGCGCCAGCAGCCCGCCGGGACAGGGGTCCCCTGGCGAGCAGTACTTC. Translated: CASSPPGQGSPGEQYF. Full variable domain (remainder filled in from reference TRBV5-1 and TRBJ2-7): KAGVTQTPRYLIKTRGQQVTLSCSPISGHRSVSWYQQTPGQGLQFLFEYFSETQRNKGNFPGRFSGRQFSNSRSEMNVSTLELGDSALYLCASSPPGQGSPGEQYFGPGTRLTVT.

The chain uses TRBV19 and TRBJ2-6, with 8 nucleotides matching TRBD1. The ends lost 5 bases at V and 1 base at J; junction bases unmatched: 7. Germline V CDR1 and CDR2: LNHDA, SQIVND (reference sequence). This CDR3 contains 17 residues. The CDR3 here is CASSARDRRSGANVLTF. The CDR3 nucleotides read TGTGCCAGTAGTGCGAGGGACAGGAGGTCTGGGGCCAACGTCCTGACTTTC.